This T cell receptor beta chain was retrieved from a study of Ad26.COV2.S vaccination and SARS-CoV-2 variants. Trimming removed 6 bases from V and 6 bases from J, with 12 bases in between. The CDR3 has 12 residues. In germline, CDR1 is MNHNY, CDR2 SVGAGI (reference sequence). Only in-frame clones appear in the TCRdb table, and some are missing; sequencing was by immunoSEQ multiplex PCR. The sample holds 400,000 to 450,000 clones, 90% seen once. Regarding treatment: over 15 received Ad26.COV2.S at low or high dose, single or two shots; roughly five received placebo; per-sample allocation not given. On day 63 after the first injection, vaccine and placebo recipients gave samples.

V gene TRBV6-6 combines with J gene TRBJ2-7, with D perhaps matching TRBD1 (6 bases). This clonotype was obtained from a person between 18 and 59 years old who received the Ad26.COV2.S COVID-19 vaccine or a placebo. The source was peripheral blood, collected in a trial of Ad26.COV2.S vaccine versus placebo. CDR3 in amino acids: CASSSGQTEQYF. CDR3 sequence (DNA): TGTGCCAGCAGCTCCGGACAGACCGAGCAGTACTTC.